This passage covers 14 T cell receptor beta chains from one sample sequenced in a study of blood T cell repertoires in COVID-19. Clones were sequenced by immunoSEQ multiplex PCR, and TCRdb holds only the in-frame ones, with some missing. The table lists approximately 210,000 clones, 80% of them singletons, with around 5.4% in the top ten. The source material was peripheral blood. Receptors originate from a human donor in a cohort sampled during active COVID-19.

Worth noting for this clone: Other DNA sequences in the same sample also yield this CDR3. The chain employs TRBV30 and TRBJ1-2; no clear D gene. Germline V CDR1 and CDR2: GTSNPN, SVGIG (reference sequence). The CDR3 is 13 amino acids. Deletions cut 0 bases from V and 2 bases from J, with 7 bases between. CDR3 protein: CAWSVQVNYGYTF. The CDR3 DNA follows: TGTGCCTGGAGTGTACAAGTGAACTATGGCTACACCTTC. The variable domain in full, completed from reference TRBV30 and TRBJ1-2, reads SQTIHQWPATLVQPVGSPLSLECTVEGTSNPNLYWYRQAAGRGLQLLFYSVGIGQISSEVPQNLSASRPQDRQFILSSKKLLLSDSGFYLCAWSVQVNYGYTFGSGTRLTVV.

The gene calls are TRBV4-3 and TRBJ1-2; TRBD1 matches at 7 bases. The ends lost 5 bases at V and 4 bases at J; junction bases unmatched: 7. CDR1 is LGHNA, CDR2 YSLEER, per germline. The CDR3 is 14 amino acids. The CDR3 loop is CASSDRVGFYGYTF. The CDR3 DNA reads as TGCGCCAGCAGCGACAGGGTCGGGTTCTATGGCTACACCTTC.

The CDR3 sequence is CASSYRPTKGNTIYF. DNA of the CDR3: TGTGCCAGCAGTTACCGCCCGACAAAGGGAAACACCATATATTTT. V gene TRBV6-6 combines with J gene TRBJ1-3; D gene ambiguous. V lost 2 bases to trimming and J lost 4 bases, with 12 bases between them. Germline V gene sequence: CDR1 MNHNY, CDR2 SVGAGI (reference sequence). The CDR3 runs to 15 residues.

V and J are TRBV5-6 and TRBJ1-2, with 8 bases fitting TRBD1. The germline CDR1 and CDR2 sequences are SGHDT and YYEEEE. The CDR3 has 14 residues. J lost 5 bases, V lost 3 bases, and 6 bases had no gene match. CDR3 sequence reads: CASSWPDRGYGYTF. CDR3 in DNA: TGTGCCAGCAGCTGGCCCGACAGGGGATATGGCTACACCTTC.

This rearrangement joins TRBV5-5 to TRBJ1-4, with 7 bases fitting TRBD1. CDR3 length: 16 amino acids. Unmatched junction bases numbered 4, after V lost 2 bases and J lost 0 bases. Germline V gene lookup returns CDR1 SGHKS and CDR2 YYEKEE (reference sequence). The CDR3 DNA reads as TGTGCCAGCAGCTTCGGACAGGATGCAACTAATGAAAAACTGTTTTTT. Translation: CASSFGQDATNEKLFF.

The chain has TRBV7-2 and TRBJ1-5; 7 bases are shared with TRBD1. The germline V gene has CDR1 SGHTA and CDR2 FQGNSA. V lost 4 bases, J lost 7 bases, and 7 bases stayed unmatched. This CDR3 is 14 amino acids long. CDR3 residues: CASSSNRGRQPQHF. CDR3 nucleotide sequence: TGTGCCAGCAGCTCGAACAGGGGACGGCAGCCCCAGCATTTT. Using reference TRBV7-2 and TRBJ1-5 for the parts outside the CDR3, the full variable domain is GAGVSQSPSNKVTEKGKDVELRCDPISGHTALYWYRQSLGQGLEFLIYFQGNSAPDKSGLPSDRFSAERTGGSVSTLTIQRTQQEDSAVYLCASSSNRGRQPQHFGDGTRLSIL.

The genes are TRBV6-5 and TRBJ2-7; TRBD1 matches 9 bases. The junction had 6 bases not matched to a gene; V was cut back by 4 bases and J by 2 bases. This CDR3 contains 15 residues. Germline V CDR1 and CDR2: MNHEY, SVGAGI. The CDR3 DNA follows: TGTGCCAGCAGTTCCCCACAGGGGGCCACCTACGAGCAGTACTTC. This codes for CASSSPQGATYEQYF.

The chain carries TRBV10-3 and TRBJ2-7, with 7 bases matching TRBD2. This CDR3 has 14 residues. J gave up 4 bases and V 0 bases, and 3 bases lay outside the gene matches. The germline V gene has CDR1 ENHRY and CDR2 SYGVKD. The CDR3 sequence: CAISESAGEYEQYF. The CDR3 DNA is TGTGCCATCAGTGAGTCTGCGGGAGAGTACGAGCAGTACTTC.

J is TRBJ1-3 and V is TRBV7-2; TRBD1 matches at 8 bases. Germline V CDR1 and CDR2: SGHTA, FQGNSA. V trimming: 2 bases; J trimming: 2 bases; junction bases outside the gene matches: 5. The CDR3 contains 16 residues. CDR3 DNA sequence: TGTGCCAGCAGCTTAAACCCAGGGGGCCCTGGAAACACCATATATTTT. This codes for CASSLNPGGPGNTIYF.

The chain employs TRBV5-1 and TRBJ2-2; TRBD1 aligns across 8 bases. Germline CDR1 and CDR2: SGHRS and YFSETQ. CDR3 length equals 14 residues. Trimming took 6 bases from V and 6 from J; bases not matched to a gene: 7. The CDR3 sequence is CASKGQVEAGELFF. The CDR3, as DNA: TGCGCCAGCAAGGGACAGGTAGAGGCCGGGGAGCTGTTTTTT.

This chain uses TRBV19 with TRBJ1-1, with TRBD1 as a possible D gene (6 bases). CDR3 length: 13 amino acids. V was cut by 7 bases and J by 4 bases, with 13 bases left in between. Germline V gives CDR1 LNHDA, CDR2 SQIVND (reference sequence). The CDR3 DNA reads TGTGCCAGTACCCCACAGGGTAGCACTGAAGCTTTCTTT. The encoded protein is CASTPQGSTEAFF.

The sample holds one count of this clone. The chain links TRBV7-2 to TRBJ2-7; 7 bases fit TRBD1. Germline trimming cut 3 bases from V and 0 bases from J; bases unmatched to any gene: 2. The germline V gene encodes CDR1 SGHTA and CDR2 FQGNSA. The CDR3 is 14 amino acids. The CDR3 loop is CASSFWDSSYEQYF. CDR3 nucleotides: TGTGCCAGCAGCTTCTGGGACAGCTCCTACGAGCAGTACTTC.

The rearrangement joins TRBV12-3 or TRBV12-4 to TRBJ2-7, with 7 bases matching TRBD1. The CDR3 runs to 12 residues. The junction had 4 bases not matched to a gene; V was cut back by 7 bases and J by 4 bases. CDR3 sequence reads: CASNPGGYEQYF. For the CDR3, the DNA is TGTGCCAGCAACCCAGGGGGATACGAGCAGTACTTC.

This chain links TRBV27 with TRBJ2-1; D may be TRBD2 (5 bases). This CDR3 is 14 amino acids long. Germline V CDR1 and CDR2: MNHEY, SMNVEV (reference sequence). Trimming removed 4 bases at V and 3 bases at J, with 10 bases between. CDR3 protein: CASSSRGLYNEQFF. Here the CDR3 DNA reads TGTGCCAGCAGTTCCCGGGGTCTCTACAATGAGCAGTTCTTC.